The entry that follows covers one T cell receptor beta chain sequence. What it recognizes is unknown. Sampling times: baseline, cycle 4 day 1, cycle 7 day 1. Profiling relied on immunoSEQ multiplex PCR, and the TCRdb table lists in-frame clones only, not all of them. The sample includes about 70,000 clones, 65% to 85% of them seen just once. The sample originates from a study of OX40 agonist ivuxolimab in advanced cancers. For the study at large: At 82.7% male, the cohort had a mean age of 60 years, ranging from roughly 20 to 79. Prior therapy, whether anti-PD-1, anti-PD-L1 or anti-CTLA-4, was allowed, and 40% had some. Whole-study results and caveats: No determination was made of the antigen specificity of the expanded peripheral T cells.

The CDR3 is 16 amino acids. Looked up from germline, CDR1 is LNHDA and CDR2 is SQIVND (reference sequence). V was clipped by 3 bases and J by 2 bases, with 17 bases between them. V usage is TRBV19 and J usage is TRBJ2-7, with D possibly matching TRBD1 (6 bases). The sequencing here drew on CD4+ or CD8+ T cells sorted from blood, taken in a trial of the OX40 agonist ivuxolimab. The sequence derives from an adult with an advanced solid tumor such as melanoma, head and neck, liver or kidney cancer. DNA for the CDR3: TGTGCCAGTAGTATTGCCCGGACAGCTAACCCCTACGAGCAGTACTTC. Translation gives CASSIARTANPYEQYF.